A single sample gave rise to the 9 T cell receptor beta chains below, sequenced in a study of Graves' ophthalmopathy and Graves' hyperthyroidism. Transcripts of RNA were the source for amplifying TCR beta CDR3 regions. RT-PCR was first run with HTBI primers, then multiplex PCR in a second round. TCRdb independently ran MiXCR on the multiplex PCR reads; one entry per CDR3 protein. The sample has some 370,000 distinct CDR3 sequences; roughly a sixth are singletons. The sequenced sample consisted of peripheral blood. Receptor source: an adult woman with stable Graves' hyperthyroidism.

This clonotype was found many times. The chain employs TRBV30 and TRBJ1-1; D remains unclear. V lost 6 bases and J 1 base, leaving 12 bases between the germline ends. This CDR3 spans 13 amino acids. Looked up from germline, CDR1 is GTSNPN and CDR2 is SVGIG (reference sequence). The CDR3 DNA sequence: TGTGCCTGCCAAACCTCCAGGAACACTGAAGCTTTCTTT. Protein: CACQTSRNTEAFF. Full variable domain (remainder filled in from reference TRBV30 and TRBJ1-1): SQTIHQWPATLVQPVGSPLSLECTVEGTSNPNLYWYRQAAGRGLQLLFYSVGIGQISSEVPQNLSASRPQDRQFILSSKKLLLSDSGFYLCACQTSRNTEAFFGQGTRLTVV.

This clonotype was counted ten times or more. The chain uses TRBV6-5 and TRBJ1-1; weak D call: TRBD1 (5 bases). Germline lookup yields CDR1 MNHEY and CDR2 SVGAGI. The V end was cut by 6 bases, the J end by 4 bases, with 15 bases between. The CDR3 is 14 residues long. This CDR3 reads CASRRRDGGTEAFF. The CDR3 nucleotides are TGTGCCAGCAGGAGGAGGGATGGGGGCACTGAAGCTTTCTTT.

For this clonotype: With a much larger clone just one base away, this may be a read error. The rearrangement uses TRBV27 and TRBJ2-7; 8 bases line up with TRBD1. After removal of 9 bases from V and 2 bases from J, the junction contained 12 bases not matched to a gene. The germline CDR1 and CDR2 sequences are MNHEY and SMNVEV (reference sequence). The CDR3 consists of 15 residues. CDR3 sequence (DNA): TGTGCCAGTCCTCCCGGCTCGGACAGGGCCTACGAGCAGTACTTC. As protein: CASPPGSDRAYEQYF.

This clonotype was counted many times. CDR3 nucleotide sequence: TGCGCCAGCAGCCTGGAGCCTCAGGGAAACTATGGCTACACCTTC. It specifies CASSLEPQGNYGYTF. This rearrangement joins TRBV5-1 to TRBJ1-2; maybe TRBD1 (5 bases). Deletions cut 4 bases from V and 2 bases from J, with 15 bases between. This CDR3 has 15 amino acids. Germline CDR1 SGHRS, CDR2 YFSETQ.

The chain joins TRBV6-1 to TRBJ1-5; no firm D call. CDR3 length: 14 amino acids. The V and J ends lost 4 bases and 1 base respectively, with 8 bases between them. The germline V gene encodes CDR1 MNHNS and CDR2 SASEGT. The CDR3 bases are TGTGCCAGCAGTGGGGAGACAAGCAATCAGCCCCAGCATTTT. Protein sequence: CASSGETSNQPQHF.

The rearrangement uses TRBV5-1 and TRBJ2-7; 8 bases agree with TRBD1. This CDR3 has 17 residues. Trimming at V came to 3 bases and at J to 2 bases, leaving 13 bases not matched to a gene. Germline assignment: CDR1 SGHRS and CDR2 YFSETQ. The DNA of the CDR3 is TGCGCCAGCAGCTCGATCCCTAGACAGGGGCCCACCTACGAGCAGTACTTC. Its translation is CASSSIPRQGPTYEQYF.

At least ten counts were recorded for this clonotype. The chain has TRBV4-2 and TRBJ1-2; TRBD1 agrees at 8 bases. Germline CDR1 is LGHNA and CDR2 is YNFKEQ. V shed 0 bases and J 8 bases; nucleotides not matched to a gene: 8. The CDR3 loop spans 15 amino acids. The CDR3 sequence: CASSQDPQGAGGYTF. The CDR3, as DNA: TGTGCCAGCAGCCAAGATCCGCAGGGGGCTGGAGGCTACACCTTC.

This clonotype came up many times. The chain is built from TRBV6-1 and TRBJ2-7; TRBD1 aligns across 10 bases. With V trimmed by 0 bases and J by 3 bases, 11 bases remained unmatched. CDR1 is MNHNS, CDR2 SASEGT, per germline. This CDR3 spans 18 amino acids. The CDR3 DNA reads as TGTGCCAGCAGTGAAGCGAGTTTAAGACAGGGGGCTGGCTACGAGCAGTACTTC. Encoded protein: CASSEASLRQGAGYEQYF.

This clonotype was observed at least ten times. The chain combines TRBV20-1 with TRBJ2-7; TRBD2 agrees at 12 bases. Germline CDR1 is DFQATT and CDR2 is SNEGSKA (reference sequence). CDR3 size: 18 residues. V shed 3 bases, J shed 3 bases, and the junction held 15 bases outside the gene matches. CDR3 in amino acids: CSASGNGLAGRRGYEQYF. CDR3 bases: TGCAGTGCTAGCGGAAACGGACTAGCGGGGCGAAGGGGCTACGAGCAGTACTTC.